One and the same sample provided the 14 T cell receptor beta chains below, sequenced in a study of blood T cell repertoires in COVID-19. Sequencing used immunoSEQ multiplex PCR; TCRdb keeps in-frame clones, though not all of them. This table holds approximately 15,000 clones, roughly 90% found once. The specimen sequenced was peripheral blood. These receptors originate from a human donor in a cohort sampled during active COVID-19.

This chain joins TRBV4-1 and TRBJ1-3; unclear D gene. This CDR3 comprises 15 residues. Looked up from germline, CDR1 is MGHRA and CDR2 is YSYEKL. Between the trimmed V and J ends, which lost 0 bases and 6 bases, there was a span of 12 bases. The DNA for the CDR3 is TGCGCCAGCAGCCAAGATTCCAGGTCTTCAAACACCATATATTTT. It codes for CASSQDSRSSNTIYF.

The chain recombines TRBV3-1 (or the pseudogene TRBV3-2) with TRBJ1-4, with D perhaps TRBD1 (5 bases). The CDR3 is 16 amino acids. V lost 0 bases to trimming and J lost 7 bases, with 15 bases between them. The germline gives CDR1 LGHDT, CDR2 YNNKEL (reference sequence). CDR3 sequence reads: CASSQDRTLNGEKLFF. CDR3 DNA: TGTGCCAGCAGCCAAGACAGGACACTTAACGGTGAAAAACTGTTTTTT.

J is TRBJ2-3 and V is TRBV11-2; 14 nucleotides line up with TRBD2. This CDR3 spans 18 amino acids. Trimming removed 5 bases from V and 0 bases from J; junction bases left unmatched: 7. Germline V lookup: CDR1 SGHAT, CDR2 FQNNGV. The CDR3 protein is CASSPGLAGALSTDTQYF. Written as DNA, the CDR3 is TGTGCCAGCAGCCCGGGACTAGCGGGGGCCCTAAGCACAGATACGCAGTATTTT.

The count of this clone is one. The rearrangement links TRBV4-2 to TRBJ2-3; D is ambiguous. The germline V gene encodes CDR1 LGHNA and CDR2 YNFKEQ. V lost 0 bases to trimming and J lost 5 bases, with 12 bases between them. There are 15 residues in the CDR3. The CDR3 region has the DNA TGTGCCAGCAGCCAAGAAAACAGAGAATTAGATACGCAGTATTTT. Its translation: CASSQENRELDTQYF.

In its sample, this clone was seen once. This chain uses TRBV30 with TRBJ1-2; D is ambiguous. Germline V gene lookup returns CDR1 GTSNPN and CDR2 SVGIG (reference sequence). Trimming pared 4 bases from V and 2 bases from J, leaving 11 bases between. The CDR3 extends over 13 amino acids. CDR3 loop: CAWTIDTNYGYTF. The CDR3, as DNA: TGTGCCTGGACCATCGACACCAACTATGGCTACACCTTC.

V and J are TRBV2 and TRBJ1-1; D perhaps matches TRBD1 (5 bases). The V gene's germline CDR1 is SNHLY and CDR2 FYNNEI. The CDR3 has 14 residues. V dropped 6 bases and J dropped 4 bases, with 15 bases sitting between them. The CDR3 protein is CASSPRRVFTEAFF. The DNA of the CDR3 is TGTGCCAGCAGCCCACGCAGGGTTTTCACTGAAGCTTTCTTT.

The chain uses TRBV13 and TRBJ2-1; maybe TRBD2 (5 bases). This CDR3 is 18 amino acids long. V dropped 1 base and J dropped 1 base, with 17 bases sitting between them. The V gene's germline CDR1 is PRHDT and CDR2 FYEKMQ (reference sequence). CDR3 sequence: CASSLEMRGRRSYNEQFF. The CDR3 bases are TGTGCCAGCAGCTTAGAAATGAGAGGGCGGAGATCCTACAATGAGCAGTTCTTC.

This CDR3 is CSASPAAGGLADTQYF. The CDR3 region has the DNA TGCAGTGCTAGTCCGGCAGCGGGGGGGCTCGCAGATACGCAGTATTTT. The rearrangement links TRBV20-1 to TRBJ2-3; 10 nucleotides agree with TRBD2. The V gene end was trimmed by 3 bases and the J gene end by 4 bases; junction bases not matched to a gene: 10. The germline CDR1 and CDR2 sequences are DFQATT and SNEGSKA (reference sequence). This CDR3 has 16 residues.

The V and J genes are TRBV7-3 and TRBJ1-6; D possibly corresponds to TRBD1 (5 bases). The germline V gene has CDR1 SGHTA and CDR2 FQGTGA. V lost 5 bases to trimming and J lost 7 bases, with 12 bases between them. This CDR3 spans 14 amino acids. The CDR3 coding sequence is TGTGCCAGCAGCCTCGGGGGGGGAAATTCACCCCTCCACTTT. Its protein is CASSLGGGNSPLHF.

The chain couples TRBV5-4 to TRBJ1-1; possible D gene TRBD1, 6 bases. Trimming removed 0 bases from V and 6 bases from J, with 15 bases in between. CDR3 size: 15 residues. Germline CDR1 reads SGHNT; CDR2 reads YYREEE (reference sequence). CDR3 region: CASSLANDRLAEAFF. The CDR3, as DNA: TGTGCCAGCAGCTTGGCCAATGACAGGTTAGCTGAAGCTTTCTTT.

The chain joins TRBV12-5 to TRBJ1-5; maybe TRBD1 (6 bases). This CDR3 spans 14 amino acids. Germline V gene sequence: CDR1 LGHNT, CDR2 FRNRAP. Trimming removed 9 bases at V and 4 bases at J, with 16 bases between. CDR3 nucleotides: TGTGCTAGCGGGCCGCGGGGGACAAATCAGCCCCAGCATTTT. Its translation: CASGPRGTNQPQHF.

This clone qualifies as medium-sized (0.01 to 0.1%). The rearrangement links TRBV28 to TRBJ1-3, with D maybe TRBD1 (6 bases). The CDR3 extends over 18 amino acids. The germline V gene has CDR1 MDHEN and CDR2 SYDVKM. Trimming stripped 0 bases from V and 4 bases from J, with 19 bases between. The CDR3 spells CASSLWGLRTELGNTIYF. CDR3 DNA: TGTGCCAGCAGTTTATGGGGGCTGCGGACAGAGCTCGGAAACACCATATATTTT.

The chain couples TRBV19 to TRBJ2-5, with D maybe TRBD2 (6 bases). Looked up from germline, CDR1 is LNHDA and CDR2 is SQIVND (reference sequence). The CDR3 contains 13 residues. V gave up 7 bases and J gave up 1 base, with 10 bases separating them. The CDR3: CASMGGFQETQYF. CDR3 nucleotide sequence: TGTGCCAGTATGGGGGGTTTCCAAGAGACCCAGTACTTC.

This chain links TRBV28 with TRBJ2-7; 9 nucleotides agree with TRBD1. Losses at the gene ends were 3 bases for V and 13 bases for J; bases not matched to a gene: 10. CDR1 and CDR2 from the germline V gene are MDHEN and SYDVKM. This CDR3 region has 13 residues. The CDR3 sequence: CASSFGRRTGDYF. The CDR3 bases are TGTGCCAGCAGTTTCGGACGTCGGACAGGGGATTACTTC.